This TCR beta chain was captured by sequencing in a study of early stage breast cancer tumors (dated by TCRdb to about 2017). Notes on the research overall: Of the roughly 17 invasive breast tumors, about a dozen were found to be estrogen receptor-positive, progesterone receptor-positive and HER2-negative. Across all samples, a few million templates representing 1,097,674 unique clonotypes were detected. Eight of the 12 ER+/PR+/HER2- tumors were invasive ductal carcinomas, while the other four were invasive lobular carcinomas. The average read coverage per sample was roughly 10-fold. Study-wide conclusions, independent of this receptor: Because the cohort was small, a breakdown by tumor subtype could not be done. Compared with adjacent normal breast tissue, tumors had higher clonality and about 2.5-fold greater T cell density. Greater similarity was observed between blood and normal breast repertoires than between blood and tumor repertoires, and tumor was distinguished from normal in about 90% of the 16 patients when each tissue was compared with blood. Enriched TCRB sequences shared across patients were mostly commonly generated sequences, unlikely to play an important role in the tumor microenvironment. Bulk genomic DNA sequencing of unsorted cells missed chain pairing and functional markers such as CD4, CD8 and FOXP3.

The V and J ends are trimmed by 6 bases and 6 bases, leaving 14 bases between them. Via the germline V gene (reference sequence), CDR1 is MNHNY and CDR2 SVGAGI. Including the terminal cysteine and phenylalanine, the CDR3 comprises 14 residues. Only the CDR3 part of the read is kept: 42 bases, read in frame from the first base. This clone was recorded a few times. Its binding antigen is unknown. Per-base qualities were not stored, and no clone one base away is much larger. Each sample was amplified as two independent genomic DNA replicates: 0.5 to 0.65 ug for blood and approximately 1.5 ug for tumor or normal breast. TCRB sequencing of genomic DNA was carried out with the ImmunoSeq Intro kit according to the manufacturer's instructions. Multiplex PCR ran 30 to 40 cycles with proprietary primers and spike-in control sequences for absolute quantification. An 87-bp fragment spanning the CDR3 and flanking V and J genes was sequenced with single-end 150-bp reads. Seven samples, with two replicates for each sample, were multiplexed per lane of an Illumina MiSeq using version 3.0 chemistry. In the source study's methods: The vendor's proprietary pipeline processed the raw data and merged both replicates into a single result for each sample. To define clonotypes, the study grouped productive rearrangements that shared the V-gene family, CDR3 amino acid sequence and J-gene segment. Clonality was calculated as 1 minus the normalized Shannon entropy (Pielou evenness) of TCRB abundances. To estimate T cell density, the total number of templates was divided by the input cell count, which was inferred from how much DNA went in. Total repertoire diversity and clonality were estimated with Recon using default parameters. A clonotype was considered tumor-enriched if its abundance in tumor exceeded 0.1% and was at least 32-fold higher than its abundance in normal breast. TCRdb provides this immuneACCESS table in a form limited to in-frame rearrangements. Some clones are lacking; in checked studies, under half of them reflect an unresolved V gene, and why the rest are absent is not known. Clone size and the V and J calls come from that table; the DNA yielded D and trimming. The sample yields around 25,000 clones; 60% to 70% were counted once. In total, the top ten clones hold 8.5% to 10% of the sample.

Dicing about 19-50 mg of tumor tissue typically gave a DNA yield of more than 2.5 ug. The study profiled bulk TCR beta-chain repertoires in matched peripheral blood, tumor and adjacent normal breast tissue taken from over 15 patients with early-stage breast cancer. Following resection, visually identified tumor tissue was excised and transferred into prechilled RNAlater. A TissueLyser II was used to homogenize diced tumor tissue (about 19-50 mg) in RLTplus buffer containing beta-mercaptoethanol and antifoaming agent. Genomic DNA was extracted with the Qiagen AllPrep DNA/RNA Mini kit. The sample comprised breast tumor tissue. The V and J genes are TRBV6-6 and TRBJ1-4; the D gene is possibly TRBD1, with 5 bases matching. This sequence originates from a person between 60 and 69 years old with breast cancer. CDR3 protein: CASSPRGTDEKLFF. The nucleotide sequence is TGTGCCAGCAGCCCCCGGGGGACGGATGAAAAACTGTTTTTT.